These T cell receptor beta chains were read from a single sample in a study of shared clonotypes between healthy human individuals. The method was immunoSEQ multiplex PCR; TCRdb's version includes in-frame clones alone and lacks a portion of them. The sample shows roughly 2.1 million clones, approximately 94% of them seen only once. The specimen sequenced was naive CD8+ T cells from PBMCs. Source of these receptors: a man between 18 and 29 years old in good health. Some clones in this sample may be carry-over from other donors' samples. Both conserved end residues are part of each CDR3. The D gene is left open where the match is weak. Rows give clone size only sometimes, using once, few, many, or a class for an expanded clone.

abundance,v_gene,j_gene,d_gene,CDR3nt,CDR3aa
once,TRBV7-9,TRBJ2-3,NA,TGTGCCAGCAGCACCTACCGGGACACAGATACGCAGTATTTT,CASSTYRDTDTQYF
once,TRBV29-1,TRBJ1-2,NA,TGCAGCGTTCCCGGGGGGCCCCTCTATGGCTACACCTTC,CSVPGGPLYGYTF
NA,TRBV27,TRBJ1-2,NA,TGTGCCAGCAGTTTCAGTACTACCTATGGCTACACCTTC,CASSFSTTYGYTF
NA,TRBV11-2,TRBJ2-2,TRBD2,TGTGCCAGCAGCGTGGGACTAGGGGCCGGGGAGCTGTTTTTT,CASSVGLGAGELFF
NA,TRBV4-2,TRBJ2-7,TRBD2,TGTGCCAGCAGCCAAGATGCTAGCGGGAGCTCTTACGAGCAGTACTTC,CASSQDASGSSYEQYF
NA,TRBV11-2,TRBJ2-1,TRBD2,TGTGCCAGCGGCCTGGGACTAGCGGGAGCGGGCGAGCAGTTCTTC,CASGLGLAGAGEQFF
NA,TRBV5-4,TRBJ2-7,NA,TGTGCCAGCAGCTTGGACATACTTTACGAGCAGTACTTC,CASSLDILYEQYF
NA,TRBV29-1,TRBJ2-2,NA,TGCAGCGCCCTTAGATCGAACACCGGGGAGCTGTTTTTT,CSALRSNTGELFF
NA,TRBV27,TRBJ2-7,NA,TGTGCCAGCAGTTCACGGAAGTACGAGCAGTACTTC,CASSSRKYEQYF
NA,TRBV6-5,TRBJ2-3,NA,TGTGCCAGCAGCCCCCTAGTGGGGGCGGATACGCAGTATTTT,CASSPLVGADTQYF
NA,TRBV6-5,TRBJ1-2,NA,TGTGCCAGCAGTTACTCGATTTTCGGGGATAAGTATGGCTACACCTTC,CASSYSIFGDKYGYTF
NA,TRBV28,TRBJ1-2,NA,TGTGCCAGCAGTTCACAGGCATATAGTAGCTACACCTTC,CASSSQAYSSYTF
once,TRBV6-1,TRBJ2-5,NA,TGTGCCAGCAGTGAAATTGGCAGATCCTGGGTGGAGACCCAGTACTTC,CASSEIGRSWVETQYF
once,TRBV10-3,TRBJ2-4,NA,TGTGCCATCAGTGACCCGACGCCCGGACTAGCCAAAAACATTCAGTACTTC,CAISDPTPGLAKNIQYF
NA,TRBV28,TRBJ2-7,NA,TGTGCCAGCAGTTTATGGGGCCAGTTCTACGAGCAGTACTTC,CASSLWGQFYEQYF
NA,TRBV5-1,TRBJ1-1,NA,TGCGCCAGCAGCTTTCGCGGGAACACTGAAGCTTTCTTT,CASSFRGNTEAFF
few,TRBV7-2,TRBJ2-1,NA,TGTGCCAGCAGCTTAGTGGGGTACAATGAGCAGTTCTTC,CASSLVGYNEQFF
NA,TRBV9,TRBJ2-1,NA,TGTGCCAGCAGCGGGGTTCTACCGGCCGACTACAATGAGCAGTTCTTC,CASSGVLPADYNEQFF
NA,TRBV7-6,TRBJ2-7,NA,TGTGCCCTCTCCGGGGGGCAGGGCGACGAGCAGTACTTC,CALSGGQGDEQYF
NA,TRBV7-9,TRBJ2-1,TRBD1,TGTGCCAGCAGCTACCGGGACAGGGGTTATAATGAGCAGTTCTTC,CASSYRDRGYNEQFF
NA,TRBV7-8,TRBJ2-1,NA,TGTGCCAGCAGCTTAGCGGAGGGGTTTCCTATCGGGAGAACTGGCAATGAGCAGTTCTTC,CASSLAEGFPIGRTGNEQFF
NA,TRBV9,TRBJ2-3,TRBD2,TGTGCCAGCAGCGTAGCCGGGACTAGCGGGATCACAGATACGCAGTATTTT,CASSVAGTSGITDTQYF
NA,TRBV29-1,TRBJ1-2,TRBD1,TGCAGCGTTTCTACCGGGACAGGGGCGAACTATGGCTACACCTTC,CSVSTGTGANYGYTF
NA,TRBV9,TRBJ1-5,NA,TGTGCCAGCAGCGTAGAGGGAAACTACCCCCAGCATTTT,CASSVEGNYPQHF
NA,TRBV6-1,TRBJ2-1,NA,TGTGCCAGCAGTGAGGACCCAGGGTATAGCTCCTACAATGAGCAGTTCTTC,CASSEDPGYSSYNEQFF
NA,TRBV9,TRBJ2-3,TRBD2,TGTGCCAGCAGCGGCCAGCTGAGGACTAGCGGATTCACAGATACGCAGTATTTT,CASSGQLRTSGFTDTQYF
NA,TRBV27,TRBJ2-1,TRBD2,TGTGCCAGCAGTCGTCGGACTAGCGGGAATGAGCAGTTCTTC,CASSRRTSGNEQFF
NA,TRBV28,TRBJ2-7,NA,TGTGCCAGCAGTTTCCTCACTCCAGCCTACGAGCAGTACTTC,CASSFLTPAYEQYF
NA,TRBV5-4,TRBJ2-3,NA,TGTGCCAGCAGCTTGGCCGTGATGAGACCTAGCACAGATACGCAGTATTTT,CASSLAVMRPSTDTQYF
NA,TRBV5-6,TRBJ2-7,NA,TGTGCCAGCAGCCTGGGGACTCTCCACGAGCAGTACTTC,CASSLGTLHEQYF
NA,TRBV10-1,TRBJ1-1,NA,TGCGCCAGCAGGAACAGGGAGGGGGACACTGAAGCTTTCTTT,CASRNREGDTEAFF
once,TRBV27,TRBJ1-1,NA,TGTGCCAGCAGTTGGAGTCTTAGGGGGACTGAAGCTTTCTTT,CASSWSLRGTEAFF
NA,TRBV5-1,TRBJ1-1,NA,TGCGCCAGCAGCTTGGAAATCCAGGGAGCTCTTGTGGGGGCTGAAGCTTTCTTT,CASSLEIQGALVGAEAFF
NA,TRBV19,TRBJ1-5,NA,TGTGCCAGTAGCCCTGGGGGGGCCTATCAGCCCCAGCATTTT,CASSPGGAYQPQHF
NA,TRBV28,TRBJ2-1,TRBD1,TGTGCCAGCAGTATCCCGACAGGGGAGGAGTTCCAGACTTCCTACAATGAGCAGTTCTTC,CASSIPTGEEFQTSYNEQFF
NA,TRBV30,TRBJ2-1,NA,TGTGCCTGGGCCCCCTTCGACAATGAGCAGTTCTTC,CAWAPFDNEQFF
few,TRBV28,TRBJ1-1,NA,TGTGCCAGCAGCAGAACACAGAACACTGAAGCTTTCTTT,CASSRTQNTEAFF
NA,TRBV4-1,TRBJ1-2,NA,TGCGCCAGCAGCCAAGATCCGGGACCCTTTGGCTACACCTTC,CASSQDPGPFGYTF
NA,TRBV4-1,TRBJ2-7,TRBD1,TGCGCCAGCAGCCTTAGGGACAGGGGGTCCTACGAGCAGTACTTC,CASSLRDRGSYEQYF
NA,TRBV6-1,TRBJ1-1,NA,TGTGCCAGCAGTGAGGTGATACCGGGCACTGAAGCTTTCTTT,CASSEVIPGTEAFF
NA,TRBV28,TRBJ2-7,NA,TGTGCCAGCACCCCGACGTCGACCTACGAGCAGTACTTC,CASTPTSTYEQYF
NA,TRBV27,TRBJ2-3,TRBD1,TGTGCCAGCAGTAAAAGACAGGGGGCTCTTTATACGCAGTATTTT,CASSKRQGALYTQYF
NA,TRBV7-9,TRBJ2-3,NA,TGTGCCAGCGACTCCATAATTGTCGGTACGCAGTATTTT,CASDSIIVGTQYF
NA,TRBV28,TRBJ1-1,NA,TGTGCCTCAACAGGGAAGGCCCCCTACTTGAACACTGAAGCTTTCTTT,CASTGKAPYLNTEAFF
NA,TRBV7-8,TRBJ1-5,NA,TGTGCCAGCAGCTCAAGCGCGTATAGGGACAATCAGCCCCAGCATTTT,CASSSSAYRDNQPQHF
NA,TRBV5-1,TRBJ2-3,TRBD2,TGCGCCAGCAGCTCTTCAACTAGCGCCCAGGCGGCAGATACGCAGTATTTT,CASSSSTSAQAADTQYF
NA,TRBV4-3,TRBJ2-7,NA,TGCGCCAGCAGCCAAGATCTAGGCTCCCTCCTCGAGCAGTACTTC,CASSQDLGSLLEQYF
NA,TRBV10-3,TRBJ1-2,TRBD1,TGTGCCATCAGTGAGGGGACAGTTAACTATGGCTACACCTTC,CAISEGTVNYGYTF